This T cell receptor beta chain was profiled in a study of blood T cell repertoires in COVID-19 (dated by TCRdb to 2020 to 2021). About the full investigation: The collaborator samples originated in the United States, Italy and Spain and spanned the acute and convalescent phases of COVID-19. The material from the prospective study consisted of cDNA or gDNA derived from T cells, B-cell-depleted T cells, or PBMCs. Nearly every sample came with metadata listing a de-identified subject ID, COVID-19 status, age in years and sex. Samples came from the ongoing ImmuneRACE study (first 160 participants) plus 1,254 subjects from 6 global collaborators. The repertoires were made available in a free public database intended to serve as a resource for research on the immune response to SARS-CoV-2. Subjects who had been exposed to COVID-19, were actively infected with it, or had recovered from it provided the deeply sampled blood TCRbeta repertoires that made up the dataset. Where available, HLA class I and class II types were obtained from metadata supplied by the sample provider rather than from assay-based typing.

Collaborating institutions collected whole blood in K2EDTA tubes following their own protocols. For TCRbeta analysis, collaborators shipped samples as frozen whole blood, isolated PBMCs, or DNA extracted from either of those sample types. Relative to germline, V is missing 3 bases and J is missing 4 bases, with 7 bases of the junction outside any gene match. The germline V gene provides CDR1 KGHSH and CDR2 LQKENI. The CDR3 spans 16 residues, from the cysteine through the phenylalanine. The CDR3 DNA has 48 bases and is translated from base 1. As concerns this clone: Its recognized antigen is unknown. No base quality values were provided; no much bigger clone lies one nucleotide off.

Beyond this particular receptor, the publication reports: Clinical and demographic metadata were provided uncurated, with the amount varying by source and participant.

TCRbeta CDR3 regions were amplified from genomic DNA using the immunoSEQ Assay, a bias-controlled multiplex PCR. As for the original processing: Within the assay, amplification of reference gene primers was used to estimate how many nucleated cells each sample contained. Sequence reads were collapsed and filtered to measure the absolute abundance of every unique TCRbeta CDR3 rearrangement. For each sample, productive Simpson clonality was calculated by taking the square root of Simpson's diversity index across productive rearrangements. The table was pulled from immuneACCESS by TCRdb, which kept in-frame rearrangements only. Such tables lose some clones; where checked, under half of the loss comes from unresolved V genes, and the rest has no known cause. The DNA was the basis for D and trimming; V, J and clone size are from that table. This sample comprises some 90,000 clones, around four fifths of them detected only once. Of the sample, about an eighth falls within the top ten clones.

Sequencing used peripheral blood. This TCR derives from a human donor in a cohort sampled during active COVID-19. The chain is encoded by TRBV18 joined to TRBJ2-2, with 8 central nucleotides matching TRBD1. At the DNA level, the sequence is TGTGCCAGCTCACCGCCGGGACAGGCCCTCACCGGGGAGCTGTTTTTT. This gives the protein CASSPPGQALTGELFF.